The 11 T cell receptor beta chains listed next were all sequenced from one sample in a study of cytomegalovirus exposure and HLA in healthy donors. 60 Vbeta and 13 Jbeta primers were used in PCR. Clones were read by immunoSEQ multiplex PCR, and TCRdb kept only the in-frame ones, dropping some. This table has around 130,000 clones, about 80% appearing once. Input material: PBMCs. The origin of the receptors is a middle-aged man in good health and CMV-seronegative.

The chain joins TRBV18 to TRBJ2-6, with TRBD1 matching 7 bases. The germline V gene has CDR1 KGHSH and CDR2 LQKENI. The trim removed 1 base at V and 12 bases at J, leaving 15 bases unmatched. This CDR3 spans 17 amino acids. For the CDR3, the DNA is TGTGCCAGCTCACCACGGGGCCGGGACAGCTCTTCTTCCGTCCTGACTTTC. The encoded protein is CASSPRGRDSSSSVLTF.

The J gene is TRBJ2-2, the V gene TRBV5-4; 10 bases map to TRBD1. The V segment lost 5 bases and the J segment 5 bases; nucleotides outside the gene matches: 3. Germline CDR1 is SGHNT and CDR2 is YYREEE (reference sequence). This CDR3 region has 14 residues. CDR3 protein: CASRRDRGTGELFF. The DNA for the CDR3 is TGTGCCAGCAGGCGGGACAGGGGAACCGGGGAGCTGTTTTTT.

This sequence joins TRBV5-8 and TRBJ1-1, with TRBD1 matching over 10 bases. CDR3 size: 16 residues. V shed 5 bases, J shed 5 bases, and the junction held 12 bases outside the gene matches. The V gene's germline CDR1 is SGHTS and CDR2 YDEGEE. The CDR3 nucleotides are TGTGCCAGCAGAGTATACTCAGGGACAGGGGCAACTGAAGCTTTCTTT. Translated: CASRVYSGTGATEAFF.

The V and J genes are TRBV29-1 and TRBJ2-1; a possible D gene is TRBD1 (6 bases). V gave up 5 bases and J gave up 7 bases, with 15 bases separating them. Germline V gives CDR1 SQVTM, CDR2 ANQGSEA. This CDR3 is built from 13 residues. The CDR3 sequence: CSVSRGTGNEQFF. CDR3 sequence (DNA): TGCAGCGTTAGCCGGGGCACAGGGAATGAGCAGTTCTTC.

Notes on this clone: The identical CDR3 is also encoded by other nucleotide sequences in the sample. The chain links TRBV28 to TRBJ2-3, with 8 bases aligning to TRBD2. V shed 3 bases, J shed 3 bases, and the junction held 2 bases outside the gene matches. Germline V gene lookup returns CDR1 MDHEN and CDR2 SYDVKM. This CDR3 contains 14 residues. The CDR3 spells CASSLSGGTDTQYF. DNA for the CDR3: TGTGCCAGCAGTTTGTCGGGAGGGACAGATACGCAGTATTTT.

This chain links TRBV5-1 with TRBJ2-1; weak D call: TRBD2 (6 bases). CDR3 length equals 16 residues. Germline V CDR1 and CDR2: SGHRS, YFSETQ. V was clipped by 5 bases and J by 0 bases, with 15 bases between them. CDR3 DNA: TGCGCCAGCAGTCTCTCGGGGGTGGGCTCCTACAATGAGCAGTTCTTC. This translates into CASSLSGVGSYNEQFF.

This clone was found once. The sample holds other DNA sequences that translate to the same CDR3. The chain is built from TRBV2 and TRBJ2-3; 11 bases line up with TRBD2. The CDR3 loop spans 16 amino acids. With V trimmed by 4 bases and J by 6 bases, 9 bases remained unmatched. Germline values: CDR1 SNHLY, CDR2 FYNNEI. The CDR3 spells CASSVSLAGGPDTQYF. The CDR3 nucleotides are TGTGCCAGCAGTGTATCTCTAGCGGGGGGTCCGGATACGCAGTATTTT.

This clone was seen only a few times. In this CDR3 the conserved last residue, phenylalanine or tryptophan, is missing, so a read error is likely. The chain is built from TRBV11-2 and TRBJ2-3; weak D call: TRBD1 (6 bases). From germline, CDR1 is SGHAT and CDR2 FQNNGV. V lost 3 bases and J lost 2, with 18 bases in between. This CDR3 is built from 17 residues. The CDR3 reads CASSFATSDRYTDTQYV. The CDR3 bases are TGTGCCAGCAGCTTCGCTACATCGGACAGATACACAGATACGCAGTATGTT.

This chain connects TRBV4-1 to TRBJ2-1; D is possibly TRBD2 (6 bases). Trimming removed 3 bases from V and 6 bases from J, with 15 bases in between. This CDR3 contains 15 residues. CDR1 is MGHRA, CDR2 YSYEKL, per germline. This chain's CDR3 is CASSQAGLAGNEQFF. CDR3 bases: TGCGCCAGCAGCCAGGCGGGGCTGGCGGGCAATGAGCAGTTCTTC.

This chain joins TRBV9 and TRBJ2-1, with 8 positions matching TRBD2. Germline CDR1 is SGDLS and CDR2 is YYNGEE. The J segment lost 5 bases and the V segment lost 0 bases, leaving 7 bases of the junction unmatched. The CDR3 runs 16 residues. Written as DNA, the CDR3 is TGTGCCAGCAGCGTAGGGAGCGGGAGACCAAACAATGAGCAGTTCTTC. This sequence encodes CASSVGSGRPNNEQFF.

The chain carries TRBV5-1 and TRBJ2-1; 7 bases are a match to TRBD1. Trimming at V came to 2 bases and at J to 0 bases, leaving 5 bases not matched to a gene. Germline assignment: CDR1 SGHRS and CDR2 YFSETQ. The CDR3 has 16 amino acids. The CDR3 loop is CASSLTGASSYNEQFF. The CDR3 nucleotides read TGCGCCAGCAGCTTAACAGGGGCAAGCTCCTACAATGAGCAGTTCTTC.